The rows below give T cell receptor beta chains drawn from one sample of a study of cytomegalovirus exposure and HLA in healthy donors. TCRdb's table, derived via immunoSEQ multiplex PCR, lists solely in-frame clones and lacks some. Seen here are 100,000 to 130,000 clones, approximately 79% observed once, and the top ten hold around 15%. Sequencing was performed on PBMCs. The receptors derive from a woman aged 40-49 years in good health and CMV-seropositive. CDR3s include the opening cysteine and the closing phenylalanine or tryptophan. The D gene is left open where the match is weak. A row's size may be missing; if present it is once, few, many or a size class.

j_call	v_call	d_call	clone_size	cdr3_aa	cdr3_nt
TRBJ1-4	TRBV30	-	once	CAWMTGIGEKLFF	TGTGCCTGGATGACAGGAATCGGCGAAAAACTGTTTTTT
TRBJ2-7	TRBV6-6	-	-	CASSYDLSSYEQYF	TGTGCCAGCAGTTACGATCTGAGCTCCTACGAGCAGTACTTC
TRBJ1-2	TRBV2	-	-	CASSYAGYTF	TGTGCCAGCAGCTACGCTGGCTACACCTTC
TRBJ1-1	TRBV5-6	-	-	CASSLRSGTEAFF	TGTGCCAGCAGCTTGCGCTCCGGGACAGAAGCTTTCTTT
TRBJ1-2	TRBV6-5	-	once	CASSYGGEGYTF	TGTGCCAGCAGTTACGGAGGGGAAGGATACACCTTC
TRBJ1-1	TRBV11-2	TRBD1	few	CASTPGTGFTEAFF	TGTGCCAGCACGCCCGGGACAGGGTTCACTGAAGCTTTCTTT
TRBJ2-1	TRBV5-6	-	-	CASSFVGVNEQFF	TGTGCCAGCAGCTTTGTAGGGGTCAATGAGCAGTTCTTC
TRBJ2-1	TRBV21-1	-	-	CASSTGEGPKREQFF	TGTGCCAGCAGCACGGGAGAGGGGCCCAAAAGGGAGCAGTTCTTC
TRBJ1-1	TRBV7-9	-	-	CASSLRQDTEAFF	TGTGCCAGCAGCCTCCGGCAGGACACTGAAGCTTTCTTT
TRBJ1-1	TRBV18	-	-	CASSGYGLGNTEAFF	TGTGCCAGCTCAGGGTACGGCCTAGGGAACACTGAAGCTTTCTTT
TRBJ1-1	TRBV6-5	-	-	CASTLQMSQNTEAFF	TGTGCCAGCACTTTACAGATGAGCCAGAACACTGAAGCTTTCTTT
TRBJ1-3	TRBV7-9	-	once	CASSSTGNTIYF	TGTGCCAGCAGCTCTACTGGAAACACCATATATTTT